The T cell receptor beta chain under discussion was sequenced for a study of blood T cell repertoires in COVID-19. Here immunoSEQ multiplex PCR was the method, and the copy in TCRdb shows in-frame clones only, minus some. The sample records under 200,000 clones, 70% to 80% being singletons. The V gene's germline CDR1 is MGHDK and CDR2 SYGVNS. CDR3 length equals 14 residues. V was pared by 8 bases and J by 1 base, with 1 base of the junction left unmatched. The sample comprised peripheral blood. The TCR originated in a man aged 55 to 70 with acute or convalescent COVID-19. The genes are TRBV25-1 and TRBJ2-2; 10 bases agree with TRBD1. In DNA, the CDR3 is TGTGCCAGCCGGACAGGGGGGAACACCGGGGAGCTGTTTTTT. Translated, it gives CASRTGGNTGELFF.